This T cell receptor beta chain emerged from a study of blood T cell repertoires in COVID-19. Clones were read by immunoSEQ multiplex PCR, and TCRdb kept only the in-frame ones, dropping some. The data hold more than 200,000 clones, with around 88% observed a single time. Trimming shortened V by 2 bases and J by 1 base, and 14 bases separated the two germline ends. This CDR3 spans 16 amino acids. Germline loops: CDR1 SGHDT, CDR2 YYEEEE. This clone was recorded once. The specimen was peripheral blood. The TCR was taken from a man aged 80 or over with acute or convalescent COVID-19. The V and J genes are TRBV5-6 and TRBJ2-3; unclear D gene. The CDR3 sequence: CASSFRSNPGTDTQYF. The DNA for the CDR3 is TGTGCCAGCAGCTTTAGATCAAATCCGGGCACAGATACGCAGTATTTT.